What follows is one T cell receptor beta chain and its context. These data are taken from a study of blood T cells in healthy people across ages. Using a J-beta primer mix together with a sample-barcoded 5' primer, a second PCR was run for roughly 6 to 12 cycles. TCRdb used MiXCR to reprocess the 5' RACE reads, holding one entry per CDR3 protein. The sample shows about 500,000 distinct CDR3 sequences, approximately 25% of them seen only once. The CDR3 contains 15 residues. The ends were cut back, 5 bases at V and 8 bases at J, with 19 bases in the middle. This same sample was also taken into another study, of T cells of mothers and their children.

The source material was blood. This receptor was obtained from a boy aged 5 to 17 in good health. The V and J genes are TRBV12-3 or TRBV12-4 and TRBJ2-1; D is perhaps TRBD1 (6 bases). The CDR3 is CASSPAIRGVDEQFF. The DNA of the CDR3 is TGTGCCAGCAGTCCGGCCATCAGGGGTGTTGATGAGCAGTTCTTC.